This T cell receptor (beta chain) was observed in a study of blood T cell repertoires in COVID-19. About the research overall: Spain, Italy and the United States supplied samples that represented acute and convalescent COVID-19. In each case, the material was cDNA or gDNA derived from T cells, B-cell-depleted T cells, or PBMCs.

Seattle's cohort entered during active infection and was followed longitudinally. CDR1 and CDR2 (germline): SGHDT, YYEEEE. Trimming pared 0 bases from V and 5 bases from J, leaving 9 bases between. This CDR3 spans 13 amino acids. In the authors' workflow: For nucleated cells, counts were estimated from reference gene primer amplification. Using immunoSEQ multiplex PCR, the repertoire was profiled, and TCRdb retains in-frame clones only, with some absent. V and J calls plus clone size are reproduced from that table; the DNA served to infer D and trimming. This table has 120,000 to 150,000 clones, 84% appearing once.

Sequencing was performed on peripheral blood. V is TRBV5-6 and J is TRBJ2-7; no clear D. The sequence was collected from a man aged 25 to 40 with COVID-19, enrolled during active disease. This CDR3 reads CASSLVQANEQYF. Written as DNA, the CDR3 is TGTGCCAGCAGCTTGGTGCAGGCAAACGAGCAGTACTTC.